One and the same sample provided the 6 T cell receptor beta chains below, sequenced in a study of blood T cell repertoires in COVID-19. Clones were sequenced by immunoSEQ multiplex PCR, and TCRdb holds only the in-frame ones, with some missing. Found here are 250,000 to 350,000 clones, around 90% of them singletons; the top ten hold over 5.5%. Specimen: peripheral blood. These receptors all come from a woman aged 45-65 years with COVID-19, enrolled during active disease.

J is TRBJ2-5 and V is TRBV7-2; 7 bases fit TRBD2. In germline, CDR1 is SGHTA, CDR2 FQGNSA. J was trimmed by 5 bases and V by 7 bases; bases with no gene match: 13. The CDR3 is 15 residues long. The CDR3 spells CASNELAATLETQYF. CDR3 nucleotide sequence: TGTGCCAGCAACGAGCTAGCGGCGACTCTGGAGACCCAGTACTTC.

This sequence joins TRBV7-9 and TRBJ1-1; D perhaps matches TRBD1 (5 bases). The V and J ends lost 1 base and 7 bases respectively, with 10 bases between them. The CDR3 runs to 13 residues. Germline V gives CDR1 SEHNR, CDR2 FQNEAQ (reference sequence). As DNA, the CDR3 is TGTGCCAGCAGCTTAGGGCAGGGACTTGAAGCTTTCTTT. Its protein is CASSLGQGLEAFF.

The DNA of the CDR3 is TGCGCCAGCAGCCTCCGGGACAGCTCATCTTTCCCCTACAATGAGCAGTTCTTC. As protein: CASSLRDSSSFPYNEQFF. The chain has TRBV5-1 and TRBJ2-1; TRBD1 agrees at 7 bases. The CDR3 has 18 residues. V lost 4 bases and J lost 2; bases outside the gene matches: 15. Germline loops: CDR1 SGHRS, CDR2 YFSETQ.

The CDR3 DNA sequence: TGTGCCTGGACGGACAGCTACGAGCAGTACTTC. Translating gives CAWTDSYEQYF. V usage is TRBV30 and J usage is TRBJ2-7, with D perhaps matching TRBD1 (6 bases). Trimming took off 4 bases at V and 3 bases at J, with 7 bases between the two ends. The CDR3 has 11 amino acids. Germline V gene data show CDR1 as GTSNPN and CDR2 as SVGIG (reference sequence). The variable domain in full, with the rest retrieved from reference TRBV30 and TRBJ2-7, is SQTIHQWPATLVQPVGSPLSLECTVEGTSNPNLYWYRQAAGRGLQLLFYSVGIGQISSEVPQNLSASRPQDRQFILSSKKLLLSDSGFYLCAWTDSYEQYFGPGTRLTVT.

J is TRBJ2-7 and V is TRBV7-2; TRBD1 aligns across 8 bases. Germline lookup yields CDR1 SGHTA and CDR2 FQGNSA. The CDR3 has 18 amino acids. The V gene end was trimmed by 4 bases and the J gene end by 4 bases; junction bases not matched to a gene: 18. In DNA, the CDR3 is TGTGCCAGCAGCTCCAGGGTGGTTGGGACAGGTGGGTCATACGAGCAGTACTTC. Amino acid sequence: CASSSRVVGTGGSYEQYF. Together with reference TRBV7-2 and TRBJ2-7, the CDR3 gives the full variable domain: GAGVSQSPSNKVTEKGKDVELRCDPISGHTALYWYRQSLGQGLEFLIYFQGNSAPDKSGLPSDRFSAERTGGSVSTLTIQRTQQEDSAVYLCASSSRVVGTGGSYEQYFGPGTRLTVT.

The gene calls are TRBV18 and TRBJ1-1; TRBD1 is a possible D gene (6 bases). The V end lost 1 base, the J end lost 7 bases, and 16 bases lay between the germline ends. Germline values: CDR1 KGHSH, CDR2 LQKENI. There are 15 residues in the CDR3. CDR3 in DNA: TGTGCCAGCTCACCACAAGGGGGGGGTCTGAATGAAGCTTTCTTT. Protein: CASSPQGGGLNEAFF.